The rows below give T cell receptor beta chains drawn from one sample of a study of cytomegalovirus exposure and HLA in healthy donors. Produced via immunoSEQ multiplex PCR; TCRdb's table is partial and in-frame only. This table has 130,000 to 150,000 clones, approximately 77% appearing once. The sample comprised PBMCs. These receptors all stem from a woman aged 45 to 65 in good health and CMV-seronegative. Each CDR3 is given with its conserved first and last residue. D genes are given only for firm matches. Size values are once, few and many counts, or a class for expanded clones, and some rows have none.

TRBJ2-5 TRBV28 TRBD2 - TGTGCCAGCAGTTTATGGAGCGGGGGAAAGAAAGAGACCCAGTACTTC CASSLWSGGKKETQYF
TRBJ1-2 TRBV28 TRBD1 - TGTGCCAGCAGTTCACCCAGGGGGTATGGCTACACCTTC CASSSPRGYGYTF
TRBJ1-4 TRBV18 - - TGTGCCAGCTCACCGCGGGTCATCGGACCAACTAATGAAAAACTGTTTTTT CASSPRVIGPTNEKLFF
TRBJ2-7 TRBV6-6 TRBD1 - TGTGCCAGCAGTCGGGACAGGGGCTACGAGCAGTACTTC CASSRDRGYEQYF
TRBJ1-5 TRBV28 - - TGTGCCAGCAGTCGGACAGTCAATCAGCCCCAGCATTTT CASSRTVNQPQHF
TRBJ2-7 TRBV7-2 - once TGTGCCAGCAGCTTAGAAGGGGGACGACAGTACGAGCAGTACTTC CASSLEGGRQYEQYF
TRBJ2-3 TRBV15 - - TGTGCCACCAGCAGAGAGGGGACAACAGATACGCAGTATTTT CATSREGTTDTQYF
TRBJ1-1 TRBV11-3 TRBD1 - TGTGCCAGCAGCAAGGGGGCGGGGAACACTGAAGCTTTCTTT CASSKGAGNTEAFF
TRBJ1-6 TRBV6-6 - - TGTGCCAGCAGTCTGGACGACAGGCAGAATTCACCCCTCCACTTT CASSLDDRQNSPLHF
TRBJ1-1 TRBV2 - - TGTGCCACAAAAACGGGGGGCGCAAGGGCGAACACTGAAGCTTTCTTT CATKTGGARANTEAFF
TRBJ2-2 TRBV15 - - TGTGCCACCAGCAGAACTAGTATGGGGGGGGAGCTGTTTTTT CATSRTSMGGELFF
TRBJ2-7 TRBV5-6 - - TGTGCCAGCAGCTTGACTCCTTACGAGCAGTACTTC CASSLTPYEQYF
TRBJ2-3 TRBV12-5 - - TGTGCTAGTGGTTTCGGAGATACGCAGTATTTT CASGFGDTQYF
TRBJ2-7 TRBV6-6 TRBD1 - TGTGCCAGCAGTTGGGGGACAGATAGCTCCTACGAGCAGTACTTC CASSWGTDSSYEQYF
TRBJ1-2 TRBV9 - - TGTGCCAGCAGCGTAGGGAGAGATGGCTACACCTTC CASSVGRDGYTF
TRBJ2-7 TRBV5-6 - - TGTGCCAGCAGAAAGGGTGGTGGGGCAAACGAGCAGTACTTC CASRKGGGANEQYF
TRBJ1-2 TRBV19 - - TGTGCCAGTAGTATATCTCGGGATGTCTACTATGGCTACACCTTC CASSISRDVYYGYTF
TRBJ2-3 TRBV15 TRBD1 - TGTGCCACCAGCATTTCCAGGGGGTTGGATACGCAGTATTTT CATSISRGLDTQYF
TRBJ2-7 TRBV6-1 - - TGTGCCAGCAGTGAGTGGGGGGAAGGGATCTCGGGCTACGAGCAGTACTTC CASSEWGEGISGYEQYF
TRBJ1-3 TRBV29-1 - - TGCAGCGTGGACACTCCTGGAAACACCATATATTTT CSVDTPGNTIYF
TRBJ1-2 TRBV5-4 - - TGTGCCAGCAGCCCTCTGGCAGGGATCTATGGCTACACCTTC CASSPLAGIYGYTF
TRBJ2-3 TRBV28 TRBD2 once TGTGCCAGCAGCGGGGGGGCCACAGATACGCAGTATTTT CASSGGATDTQYF